A selection of T cell receptor beta chains follows, all from one sample in a study of T cell changes during pregnancy in multiple sclerosis. Profiling relied on immunoSEQ multiplex PCR, and the TCRdb table lists in-frame clones only, not all of them. Among tens of thousands of clones listed, about 90% were seen once. The sample was peripheral blood, taken in the first trimester of pregnancy. Every receptor here comes from a female donor in good health, enrolled as a control in a pregnancy study. Each CDR3 is given with its conserved first and last residue. Each record gives: clone size, J gene, V gene, D gene, CDR3 DNA, CDR3 protein. A D gene is named only where the DNA matches it firmly. Only part of the rows carry a size: once, few, many, or a class if the clone is expanded.

>.|TRBJ1-1|TRBV7-2|TRBD1
TGTGCCAGCAGCTTTTCCCGGACAGGGGGCACTGAAGCTTTCTTT
CASSFSRTGGTEAFF
>.|TRBJ2-7|TRBV21-1|.
TGTGCCACGGGGGAGCAGTACTTC
CATGEQYF
>.|TRBJ2-7|TRBV6-5|TRBD2
TGTGCCAGCAGTTACTCGAGGCTAGCGGGGAACTACGAGCAGTACTTC
CASSYSRLAGNYEQYF
>.|TRBJ1-2|TRBV11-2|.
TGTGCCAGCACGCCCATTAGGGCGGGGGGCTACACCTTC
CASTPIRAGGYTF
>.|TRBJ1-4|TRBV5-1|TRBD1
TGCGCCAGCAGCCCAGGGGGCGAGGTCGGTGAAAAACTGTTTTTT
CASSPGGEVGEKLFF
>.|TRBJ2-5|TRBV7-7|.
TGTGCCAGCAGCCCCGCGGGACTCCAAGAGACCCAGTACTTC
CASSPAGLQETQYF
>.|TRBJ2-1|TRBV5-4|TRBD2
TGTGCCAGCAGCGCCGCCGGGACTAGCGGCCCCTACAATGAGCAGTTCTTC
CASSAAGTSGPYNEQFF
>.|TRBJ2-3|TRBV5-6|TRBD1
TGTGCCAGCAGCGAGGGGGAAGGGACAGGGGGCTGGGATACGCAGTATTTT
CASSEGEGTGGWDTQYF
>.|TRBJ2-2|TRBV6-5|.
TGTGCCAGCAGTTATCTCTTGAACACCGGGGAGCTGTTTTTT
CASSYLLNTGELFF
>.|TRBJ2-2|TRBV30|.
TGTGCCGGGCGGGGGCCCACCGGGGAGCTGTTTTTT
CAGRGPTGELFF
>.|TRBJ2-2|TRBV18|TRBD1
TGTGCCAGCTCGCCCCCGAGGGGGCGGGCCGGGGAGCTGTTTTTT
CASSPPRGRAGELFF
>.|TRBJ2-3|TRBV5-1|.
TGCGCCAGCAGCCCCCTACCCTCCACAGGGTGGAGGGATACGCAGTATTTT
CASSPLPSTGWRDTQYF
>.|TRBJ2-3|TRBV5-1|TRBD2
TGCGCCAGCAGCTTGGATAGCGGGAGGCTTCGCACAGATACGCAGTATTTT
CASSLDSGRLRTDTQYF
>once|TRBJ2-1|TRBV6-5|.
TGTGCCAGCAGTTATGACAGCCACAATGAGCAGTTCTTC
CASSYDSHNEQFF
>.|TRBJ2-5|TRBV7-6|TRBD2
TGTGCCAGCAGCCAAAGACTAGCGGGGTCGGTCCAGTACTTC
CASSQRLAGSVQYF
>.|TRBJ2-3|TRBV10-3|TRBD2
TGTGCCATCAGTGAGTCGAACGGGGGAAGCGGGAGAGATACGCAGTATTTT
CAISESNGGSGRDTQYF
>few|TRBJ1-1|TRBV18|.
TGTGCCAGCTCACCCATGCCGGAGGCTGAAGCTTTCTTT
CASSPMPEAEAFF
>few|TRBJ1-1|TRBV10-1|TRBD1
TGCGCCAGCAGCGTTAAGGGGGCCACTGAAGCTTTCTTT
CASSVKGATEAFF
>.|TRBJ2-1|TRBV7-9|TRBD2
TGTGCCAGCAGCCCAGGACTAGCGGGCAATGAGCAGTTCTTC
CASSPGLAGNEQFF
>.|TRBJ1-2|TRBV27|TRBD1
TGTGCCAGCAGGGACCCGACAGGGAACTATGGCTACACCTTC
CASRDPTGNYGYTF
>.|TRBJ2-3|TRBV11-2|TRBD2
TGTGCCAGCAGCTCCAGGACTAGCGGGGAAGATACGCAGTATTTT
CASSSRTSGEDTQYF
>.|TRBJ2-7|TRBV18|.
TGTGCCAGCTCATCCACAGGGAGCGAGCAGTACTTC
CASSSTGSEQYF
>.|TRBJ1-1|TRBV28|.
TGTGCCAGTCAGGGGCTCCCCACTGAAGCTTTCTTT
CASQGLPTEAFF
>.|TRBJ2-7|TRBV5-4|.
TGTGCCAGCAGCTTGGAGGAGACTGGAGCCTACGAGCAGTACTTC
CASSLEETGAYEQYF
>.|TRBJ1-2|TRBV7-2|TRBD1
TGTGCCAGCAGTTCGACAGGGGGCACTTTACTCTACGGCTACACCTTC
CASSSTGGTLLYGYTF
>.|TRBJ2-3|TRBV7-6|TRBD2
TGTGCCAGCAGCGCCCGTAGCGGGGGGGCTGCAGATACGCAGTATTTT
CASSARSGGAADTQYF
>.|TRBJ1-2|TRBV5-4|.
TGTGCCAGCAGCGAGGGACACCTAGGCGGTATCGACACCTTC
CASSEGHLGGIDTF
>once|TRBJ1-1|TRBV4-2|TRBD1
TGTGCCAGCAGCCAAGTTGGACAGGGCCCGGGTGAAGCTTTCTTT
CASSQVGQGPGEAFF
>.|TRBJ2-1|TRBV7-9|TRBD2
TGTGCCAGCAGCTCAAGAGCGGGAGACTCGGGGGATATATACAATGAGCAGTTCTTC
CASSSRAGDSGDIYNEQFF
>.|TRBJ2-5|TRBV16|.
TGTGCCAGCAGCCAATTTGGGACTCAAGAGACCCAGTACTTC
CASSQFGTQETQYF
>.|TRBJ1-1|TRBV18|.
TGTGCCAGCTCACCAGACATGAACACTGAAGCTTTCTTT
CASSPDMNTEAFF
>.|TRBJ2-5|TRBV7-2|TRBD2
TGTGCCAGCAGCTTACTGGCCAGCGGGGGGGGAAAGACCCAGTACTTC
CASSLLASGGGKTQYF
>.|TRBJ1-2|TRBV5-1|.
TGCGCCAGCAGCTTGGAAGGGGACTATGGCTACACCTTC
CASSLEGDYGYTF
>.|TRBJ2-5|TRBV7-2|.
TGTGCCAGCAGCCGGAGGGGTTCGGAAGAGACCCAGTACTTC
CASSRRGSEETQYF
>.|TRBJ1-1|TRBV2|.
TGTGCCAGCAGATACGACAGAAACACTGAAGCTTTCTTT
CASRYDRNTEAFF
>.|TRBJ2-7|TRBV10-3|.
TGTGCCATCAGTGAGTCACCCGGGGACTCGGAGTACTTC
CAISESPGDSEYF
>.|TRBJ1-1|TRBV5-1|.
TGCGCCAGCAGCCCCGGGGGGGCGGGTGGCACTGAAGCTTTCTTT
CASSPGGAGGTEAFF
>once|TRBJ2-4|TRBV5-1|.
TGCGCCAGCAGACCCCAGGGGGCCAAAAACATTCAGTACTTC
CASRPQGAKNIQYF
>.|TRBJ1-3|TRBV27|TRBD1
TGTGCCAGCAGACGACAGGGGGCCTCTGGAAACACCATATATTTT
CASRRQGASGNTIYF
>.|TRBJ1-3|TRBV6-5|.
TGTGCCAGCAGTACCTATGGGCTCTCTGGAAACACCATATATTTT
CASSTYGLSGNTIYF
>.|TRBJ1-3|TRBV4-2|.
TGTGCCAGCAAGTCGGAAGGGGGAAGGAGCTCTGGAAACACCATATATTTT
CASKSEGGRSSGNTIYF
>.|TRBJ2-5|TRBV6-5|.
TGTGCCAGCAGTTACGGAGTCCAAGAGGCCCAGTACTTC
CASSYGVQEAQYF
>.|TRBJ1-2|TRBV6-5|TRBD1
TGTGCCAGCAGTTACTTCCAAGGACAGGGGGTCAACGGCTACACCTTC
CASSYFQGQGVNGYTF
>.|TRBJ1-2|TRBV18|TRBD1
TGTGCCAGCTCACCACTACCCAACACAGGGGGTTATACAAATGGCTACACCTTC
CASSPLPNTGGYTNGYTF
>.|TRBJ2-2|TRBV7-9|TRBD2
TGTGCCAGCAGCCCAGACAGTTCTAGCGGGACTCGAACCGGGGAGCTGTTTTTT
CASSPDSSSGTRTGELFF
>.|TRBJ1-3|TRBV2|.
TGTGCCAGCAGGACTGAGGGAAACACCATATATTTT
CASRTEGNTIYF
>.|TRBJ2-7|TRBV6-1|.
TGTGCCAGCAGTGTCGACAGAGCCTACGAGCAGTACTTC
CASSVDRAYEQYF
>.|TRBJ2-7|TRBV29-1|TRBD2
TGCAGCGCCACGACTAGCTGGAGTCCCGAGCAGTACTTC
CSATTSWSPEQYF
>.|TRBJ2-2|TRBV7-2|TRBD1
TGTGCCAGCAGCTCCGGACAGGGGGCGGTCACCGGGGAGCTGTTTTTT
CASSSGQGAVTGELFF
>once|TRBJ2-5|TRBV5-4|TRBD2
TGTGCCAGCAGCTTGACTAGCGGGAGGGAAGAGACCCAGTACTTC
CASSLTSGREETQYF
>.|TRBJ1-4|TRBV5-1|.
TGCGCCAGCAGCTTGGCCGGGCAGGGTGCGGCAAAACTGTTTTTT
CASSLAGQGAAKLFF
>once|TRBJ1-4|TRBV30|TRBD1
TGTGCCTTTTTAGGGGGCGGCGATGAAAAACTGTTTTTT
CAFLGGGDEKLFF
>.|TRBJ2-3|TRBV5-1|TRBD2
TGCGCCAGCAGCTTAAGCGGGGCTGGGGATACGCAGTATTTT
CASSLSGAGDTQYF
>.|TRBJ1-1|TRBV18|TRBD1
TGTGCCAGCTCACACATACAGGGGCTGAACACTGAAGCTTTCTTT
CASSHIQGLNTEAFF
>.|TRBJ1-1|TRBV30|TRBD1
TGTGCCTTTACCCCGGACAGGGCGAACACTGAAGCTTTCTTT
CAFTPDRANTEAFF
>.|TRBJ2-7|TRBV5-1|TRBD1
TGCGCCAGCAGCCTGTCCGGGACAGCTTACGAGCAGTACTTC
CASSLSGTAYEQYF
>.|TRBJ2-3|TRBV19|TRBD2
TGTGCCAGTGCAAAGGGACTAGCGGATACGCAGTATTTT
CASAKGLADTQYF
>.|TRBJ1-1|TRBV6-5|.
TGTGCCAGCAGTTACCTTGGCGGGAACACTGAAGCTTTCTTT
CASSYLGGNTEAFF
>once|TRBJ1-1|TRBV5-4|TRBD1
TGTGCCAGCAGCTCGGGACAGGGGAGGCCTGAAGCTTTCTTT
CASSSGQGRPEAFF
>.|TRBJ1-2|TRBV7-2|.
TGTGCCAGCAGCTTAGTTGGGCGGGGAGGCTATGGCTACACCTTC
CASSLVGRGGYGYTF